This TCR beta chain was sequenced in a study of blood T cell repertoires in COVID-19. In the original processing: Estimates of nucleated cell counts were drawn from the amplification of reference gene primers. Libraries were prepared by immunoSEQ multiplex PCR; TCRdb keeps only in-frame clonotypes and omits some of them. From that table come the V and J calls and clone size; the DNA was used to work out D and trimming. Here the sample spans more than 150,000 clones, roughly 84% being singletons. The V gene lost 1 base and the J gene lost 8 bases, with 20 bases spanning the gap. The CDR3 extends over 16 amino acids. CDR1 and CDR2 (germline): LGHDT, YNNKEL (reference sequence).

The rearrangement links TRBV3-1 (or the pseudogene TRBV3-2) to TRBJ1-2; D gene unclear. The clonotype comes from a man between 18 and 29 years old with active or convalescent COVID-19. The sequencing input was peripheral blood. The CDR3 bases are TGTGCCAGCAGCCAAGCAACCGGGAGTAAACTATCCGGCTACACCTTC. The encoded protein is CASSQATGSKLSGYTF.